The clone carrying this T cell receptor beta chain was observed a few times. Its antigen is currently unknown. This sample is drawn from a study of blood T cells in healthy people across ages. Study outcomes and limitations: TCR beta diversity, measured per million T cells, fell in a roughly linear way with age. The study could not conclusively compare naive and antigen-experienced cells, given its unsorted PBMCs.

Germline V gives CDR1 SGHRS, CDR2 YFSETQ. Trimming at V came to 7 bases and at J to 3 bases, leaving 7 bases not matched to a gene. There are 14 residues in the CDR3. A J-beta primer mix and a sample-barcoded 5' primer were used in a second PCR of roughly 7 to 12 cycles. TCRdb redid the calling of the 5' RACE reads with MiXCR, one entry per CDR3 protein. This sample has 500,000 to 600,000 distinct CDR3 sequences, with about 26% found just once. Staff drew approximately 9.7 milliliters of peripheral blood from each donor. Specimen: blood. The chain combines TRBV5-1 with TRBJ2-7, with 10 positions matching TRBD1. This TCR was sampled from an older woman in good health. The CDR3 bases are TGCGCCAGCGGAACCGGGACAGGGGACTACGAGCAGTACTTC. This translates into CASGTGTGDYEQYF. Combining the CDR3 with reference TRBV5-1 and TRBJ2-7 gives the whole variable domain KAGVTQTPRYLIKTRGQQVTLSCSPISGHRSVSWYQQTPGQGLQFLFEYFSETQRNKGNFPGRFSGRQFSNSRSEMNVSTLELGDSALYLCASGTGTGDYEQYFGPGTRLTVT.